The T cell receptor (beta chain) under discussion was sequenced for a study of post-analysis software for immune sequencing data. Study overall: In terms of disease course, relapsing-remitting, secondary progressive and progressive-relapsing multiple sclerosis were included. Study conclusions and caveats: Those with multiple sclerosis, the patient group, showed significantly lower normalized Chao1 diversity than controls. Controls showed lower frequencies than patients for five TRBV segments, and TRBV5-6, TRBV5-1 and TRBV20-1 were among these. Clustering by F measure revealed strong co-clustering among samples prepared together in one batch.

cDNA libraries for TCR beta contained unique molecular identifiers. Each sample of about 0.95 to 11 million input T cells yielded 500,000 or so cDNA molecules, so each molecule approximated one T cell. TCRdb fed the PCR reads into MiXCR, producing one record per CDR3 protein. Counted here are hundreds of thousands of distinct CDR3 sequences, around 60% occurring once; the ten biggest clones make up 11%. CDR1 and CDR2 (germline): LNHNV, YYDKDF (reference sequence). V lost 6 bases, J lost 2 bases, and 9 bases lay in between. The CDR3 covers 13 residues. As concerns this clonotype: Its antigen remains unidentified.

This sequence joins TRBV15 and TRBJ2-3; no clear D. The sequence was collected from a girl aged 2-10 years with multiple sclerosis. Source material: blood. The CDR3 nucleotides read TGTGCCACCAGTACTGACGACACAGATACGCAGTATTTT. Encoded protein: CATSTDDTDTQYF.